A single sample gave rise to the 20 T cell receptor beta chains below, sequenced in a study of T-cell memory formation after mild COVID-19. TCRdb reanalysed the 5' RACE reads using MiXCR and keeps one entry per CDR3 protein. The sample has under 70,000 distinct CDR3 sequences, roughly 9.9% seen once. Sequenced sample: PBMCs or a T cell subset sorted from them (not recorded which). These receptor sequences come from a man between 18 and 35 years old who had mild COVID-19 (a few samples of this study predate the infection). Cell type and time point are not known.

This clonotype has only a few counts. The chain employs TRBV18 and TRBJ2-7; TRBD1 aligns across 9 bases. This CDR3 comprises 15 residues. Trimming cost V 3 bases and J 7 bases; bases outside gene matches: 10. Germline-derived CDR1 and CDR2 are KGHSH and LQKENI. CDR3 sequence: CASSPTGQGTGEQYF. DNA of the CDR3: TGTGCCAGCTCACCTACGGGACAGGGAACGGGAGAGCAGTACTTC.

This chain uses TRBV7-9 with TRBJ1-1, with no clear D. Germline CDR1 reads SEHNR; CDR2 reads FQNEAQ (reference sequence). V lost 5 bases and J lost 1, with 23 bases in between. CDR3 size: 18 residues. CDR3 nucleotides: TGTGCCAGCAGCCAACCACCCCTCCAACGCAAAAGGAACACTGAAGCTTTCTTT. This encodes CASSQPPLQRKRNTEAFF. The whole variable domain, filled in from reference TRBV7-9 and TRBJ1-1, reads DTGVSQNPRHKITKRGQNVTFRCDPISEHNRLYWYRQTLGQGPEFLTYFQNEAQLEKSRLLSDRFSAERPKGSFSTLEIQRTEQGDSAMYLCASSQPPLQRKRNTEAFFGQGTRLTVV.

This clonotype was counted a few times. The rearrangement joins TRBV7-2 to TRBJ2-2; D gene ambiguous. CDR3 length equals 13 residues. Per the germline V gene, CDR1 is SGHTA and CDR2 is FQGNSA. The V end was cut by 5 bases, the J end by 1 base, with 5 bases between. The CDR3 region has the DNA TGTGCCAGCAGCCCAAAGAACACCGGGGAGCTGTTTTTT. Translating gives CASSPKNTGELFF.

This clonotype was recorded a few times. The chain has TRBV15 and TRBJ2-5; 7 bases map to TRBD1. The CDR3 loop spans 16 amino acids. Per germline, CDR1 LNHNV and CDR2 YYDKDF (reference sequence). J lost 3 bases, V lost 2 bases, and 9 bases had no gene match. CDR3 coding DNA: TGTGCCACCAGCAGACAAACAGGGGTTATTAAAGAGACCCAGTACTTC. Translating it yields CATSRQTGVIKETQYF.

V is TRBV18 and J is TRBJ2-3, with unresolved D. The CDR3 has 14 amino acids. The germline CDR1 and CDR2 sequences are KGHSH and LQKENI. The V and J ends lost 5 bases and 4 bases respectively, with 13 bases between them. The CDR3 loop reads CASSTPWIPDTQYF. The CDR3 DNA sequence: TGTGCCAGCTCAACCCCATGGATCCCAGATACGCAGTATTTT.

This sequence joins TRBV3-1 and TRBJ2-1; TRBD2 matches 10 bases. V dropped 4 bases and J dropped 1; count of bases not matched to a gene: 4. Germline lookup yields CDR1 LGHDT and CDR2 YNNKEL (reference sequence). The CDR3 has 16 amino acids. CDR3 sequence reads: CASSRTSGRSYNEQFF. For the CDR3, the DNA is TGTGCCAGCAGCCGGACTAGCGGTCGTTCCTACAATGAGCAGTTCTTC.

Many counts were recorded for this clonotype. The CDR3 is CSALDRVVPTETQYF. CDR3 in DNA: TGCAGTGCCCTGGACAGGGTGGTACCGACAGAGACCCAGTACTTC. This chain links TRBV20-1 with TRBJ2-5; 8 bases align to TRBD1. Germline-derived CDR1 and CDR2 are DFQATT and SNEGSKA (reference sequence). The CDR3 totals 15 residues. The V and J ends lost 6 bases and 4 bases, in that order; junction bases with no gene match: 13.

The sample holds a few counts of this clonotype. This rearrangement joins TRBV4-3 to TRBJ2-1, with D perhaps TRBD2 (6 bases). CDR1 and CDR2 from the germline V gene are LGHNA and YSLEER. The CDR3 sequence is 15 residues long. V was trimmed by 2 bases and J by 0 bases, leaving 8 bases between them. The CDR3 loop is CASSQPGLSYNEQFF. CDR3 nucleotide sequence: TGCGCCAGCAGCCAACCGGGACTCTCCTACAATGAGCAGTTCTTC.

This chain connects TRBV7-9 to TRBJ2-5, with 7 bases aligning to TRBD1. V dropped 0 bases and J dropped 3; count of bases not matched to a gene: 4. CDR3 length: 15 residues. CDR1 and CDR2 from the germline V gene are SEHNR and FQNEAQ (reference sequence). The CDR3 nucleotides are TGTGCCAGCAGCTTAGCCGGGACAGTAAAAGAGACCCAGTACTTC. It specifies CASSLAGTVKETQYF.

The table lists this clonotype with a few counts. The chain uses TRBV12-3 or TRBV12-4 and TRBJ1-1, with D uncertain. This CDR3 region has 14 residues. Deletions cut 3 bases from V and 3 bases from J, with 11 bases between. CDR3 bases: TGTGCCAGCAGTTTCGGGCCAGGAGACACTGAAGCTTTCTTT. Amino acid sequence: CASSFGPGDTEAFF.

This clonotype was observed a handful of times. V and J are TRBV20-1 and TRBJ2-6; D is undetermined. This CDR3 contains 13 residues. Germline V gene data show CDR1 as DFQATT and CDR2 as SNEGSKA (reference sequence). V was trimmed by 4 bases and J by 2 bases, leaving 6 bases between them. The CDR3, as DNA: TGCAGTGCTAAGGGCACTGGGGCCAACGTCCTGACTTTC. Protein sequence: CSAKGTGANVLTF.

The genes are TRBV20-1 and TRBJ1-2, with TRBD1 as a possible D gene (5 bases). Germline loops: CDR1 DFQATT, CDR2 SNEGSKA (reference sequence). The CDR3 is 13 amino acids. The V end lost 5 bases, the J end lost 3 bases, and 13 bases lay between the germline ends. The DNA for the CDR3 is TGCAGTGCTGATGAGGGGCGCGACTATGGCTACACCTTC. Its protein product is CSADEGRDYGYTF.

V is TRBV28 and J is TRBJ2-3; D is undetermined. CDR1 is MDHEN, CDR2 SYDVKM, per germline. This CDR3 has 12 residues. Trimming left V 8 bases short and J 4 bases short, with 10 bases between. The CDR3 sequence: CASYSSPDTQYF. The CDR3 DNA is TGTGCCAGCTACTCTTCCCCAGATACGCAGTATTTT.

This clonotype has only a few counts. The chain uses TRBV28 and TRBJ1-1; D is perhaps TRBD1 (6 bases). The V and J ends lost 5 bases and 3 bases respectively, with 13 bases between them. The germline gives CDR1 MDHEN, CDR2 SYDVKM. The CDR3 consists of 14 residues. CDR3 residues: CASSAPPGDTEAFF. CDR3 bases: TGTGCCAGCAGTGCCCCTCCAGGGGACACTGAAGCTTTCTTT.

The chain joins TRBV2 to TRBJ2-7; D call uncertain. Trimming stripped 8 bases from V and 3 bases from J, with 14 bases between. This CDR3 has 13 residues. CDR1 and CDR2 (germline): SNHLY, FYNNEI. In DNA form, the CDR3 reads TGTGCCAGCTGCCGCCTGGGGTACTACGAGCAGTACGTC. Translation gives CASCRLGYYEQYV.

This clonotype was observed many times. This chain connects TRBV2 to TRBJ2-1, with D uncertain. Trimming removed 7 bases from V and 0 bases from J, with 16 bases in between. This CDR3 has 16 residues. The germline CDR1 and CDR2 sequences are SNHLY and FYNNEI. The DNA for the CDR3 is TGTGCCAGCATCGGAAGGGCGAGAAACTCCTACAATGAGCAGTTCTTC. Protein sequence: CASIGRARNSYNEQFF.

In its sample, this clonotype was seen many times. DNA for the CDR3: TGCGCCAGCAGCTCGTCGGGACAGCAAGAGACCCAGTACTTC. As protein: CASSSSGQQETQYF. V and J are TRBV5-1 and TRBJ2-5; 7 positions agree with TRBD1. With 3 bases clipped from V and 2 bases from J, the junction kept 4 bases outside the gene matches. The CDR3 sequence is 14 residues long. Germline V gives CDR1 SGHRS, CDR2 YFSETQ.

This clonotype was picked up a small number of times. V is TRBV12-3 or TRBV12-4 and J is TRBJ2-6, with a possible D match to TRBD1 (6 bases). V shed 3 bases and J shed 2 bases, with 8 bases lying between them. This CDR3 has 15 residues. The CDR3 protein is CASSLRGTGANVLTF. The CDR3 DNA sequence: TGTGCCAGCAGTTTGAGGGGGACTGGGGCCAACGTCCTGACTTTC.

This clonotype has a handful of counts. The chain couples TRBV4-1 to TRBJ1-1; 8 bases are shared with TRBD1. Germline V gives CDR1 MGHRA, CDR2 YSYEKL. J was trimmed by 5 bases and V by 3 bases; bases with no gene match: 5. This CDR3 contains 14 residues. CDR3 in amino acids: CASSHGQGATEAFF. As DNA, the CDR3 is TGCGCCAGCAGCCATGGACAGGGAGCTACTGAAGCTTTCTTT.

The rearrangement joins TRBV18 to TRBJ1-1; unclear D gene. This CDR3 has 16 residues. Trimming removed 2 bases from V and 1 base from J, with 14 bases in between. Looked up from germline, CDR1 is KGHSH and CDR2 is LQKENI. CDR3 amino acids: CASSPGLTTENTEAFF. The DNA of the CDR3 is TGTGCCAGCTCACCAGGACTAACGACGGAGAACACTGAAGCTTTCTTT.